A selection of T cell receptor beta chains follows, all from one sample in a study of blood T cell repertoires in COVID-19. Clones were sequenced by immunoSEQ multiplex PCR, and TCRdb holds only the in-frame ones, with some missing. This sample carries around 170,000 clones, approximately 80% of them seen once, and the ten largest clones take over 13%. Material for sequencing was PBMCs or T cells enriched from blood (not recorded which). These receptors all stem from a man aged 60 to 69 who had been exposed to COVID-19. The CDR3 runs from the conserved cysteine through the conserved F or W. Fields, in order: clone size, V gene, D gene, J gene, CDR3 protein, CDR3 DNA. D genes are given only for firm matches. Size is omitted from some rows. Given values are once, few, many or a class for expanded clones.

few	TRBV20-1	TRBD2	TRBJ2-7	CSASSPRAGVTYEQYF	TGCAGTGCTAGTTCCCCTAGGGCGGGAGTAACCTACGAGCAGTACTTC
.	TRBV24-1	.	TRBJ1-2	CATSEAGLGYGYTF	TGTGCCACCAGTGAAGCGGGGCTGGGCTATGGCTACACCTTC
.	TRBV2	.	TRBJ2-1	CASSLWGLGGNEQFF	TGTGCCAGCAGCCTATGGGGGTTAGGGGGCAATGAGCAGTTCTTC
.	TRBV7-9	TRBD1	TRBJ2-7	CASSLGTGVSYEQYF	TGTGCCAGCAGCTTAGGGACAGGGGTCTCCTACGAGCAGTACTTC
.	TRBV5-8	.	TRBJ2-7	CASSFRGMYEQYF	TGTGCCAGCAGCTTCCGGGGAATGTACGAGCAGTACTTC
.	TRBV7-2	.	TRBJ2-7	CASSLVGSRGYEQYF	TGTGCCAGCAGCTTAGTTGGTAGTAGGGGATACGAGCAGTACTTC
.	TRBV6-5	.	TRBJ2-3	CASSYGRLEAPFF	TGTGCCAGCAGTTACGGGAGACTAGAAGCCCCTTTTTTT
.	TRBV18	TRBD2	TRBJ2-1	CASSPGTSGYNEQFF	TGTGCCAGCTCGCCCGGGACTAGCGGATACAATGAGCAGTTCTTC
.	TRBV19	TRBD2	TRBJ2-1	CASMREREVPYNEQFF	TGTGCCAGTATGAGAGAGCGGGAGGTACCCTACAATGAGCAGTTCTTC
.	TRBV6-5	.	TRBJ1-5	CASSYGGSDQPQHF	TGTGCCAGCAGTTACGGGGGGTCCGATCAGCCCCAGCATTTT
.	TRBV7-9	TRBD2	TRBJ2-3	CASSLAAGGGDTQYF	TGTGCCAGCAGCTTAGCTGCGGGAGGGGGAGATACGCAGTATTTT
.	TRBV10-2	TRBD2	TRBJ2-1	CASSLAGTSSYNEQFF	TGCGCCAGTTCTTTAGCGGGGACTAGCTCCTACAATGAGCAGTTCTTC
.	TRBV3-1/TRBV3-2	.	TRBJ2-5	CASSQEARGQETQYF	TGTGCCAGCAGCCAAGAGGCCAGGGGCCAAGAGACCCAGTACTTC
.	TRBV28	.	TRBJ1-1	CASSLFYISTEAFF	TGTGCCAGCAGTTTATTTTACATTTCGACTGAAGCTTTCTTT
.	TRBV30	.	TRBJ1-2	CAWSIQLYGYTF	TGTGCCTGGAGTATACAGCTATATGGCTACACCTTC
.	TRBV11-2	.	TRBJ2-7	CASSFAGARVSIYEQYF	TGTGCCAGCAGCTTCGCTGGGGCAAGGGTCAGTATCTACGAGCAGTACTTC
.	TRBV27	.	TRBJ2-1	CASGAFGNEQFF	TGTGCCAGCGGGGCATTTGGCAATGAGCAGTTCTTC
.	TRBV7-2	.	TRBJ1-4	CASSPLVGGSEKLFF	TGTGCCAGCAGCCCCTTAGTGGGGGGAAGTGAAAAACTGTTTTTT
.	TRBV27	.	TRBJ1-6	CASGRLKTGHSPLHF	TGTGCCAGCGGAAGACTAAAGACAGGACATTCACCCCTCCACTTT
.	TRBV27	TRBD1	TRBJ2-2	CASSWDRGRDSGRSGELFF	TGTGCCAGCAGCTGGGACAGGGGGAGGGATAGCGGGAGATCCGGGGAGCTGTTTTTT
.	TRBV6-6	.	TRBJ1-3	CASSYSGAQRNTIYF	TGTGCCAGCAGTTACTCAGGGGCGCAAAGAAACACCATATATTTT
.	TRBV3-1/TRBV3-2	.	TRBJ1-2	CASRSRTVGGYTF	TGTGCCAGCAGAAGCAGGACAGTGGGCGGCTACACCTTC